This TCR beta chain was captured in a study of PD-L1 blockade in urothelial cancer (TCRdb year 2017). At the level of the whole study: Therapy was started in the mid-2010s for all patients, and atezolizumab 1,200 mg was administered intravenously every 3 weeks. About 85% of the roughly 30 patients were males with bladder-origin urothelial cancer, and about two thirds of the roughly 30 reported a prior smoking history. Eight to ten patients achieved durable clinical benefit and 20 did not. Progression-free survival longer than 6 months counted as durable clinical benefit, and TCR features were additionally tested against both progression-free and overall survival. In the same patients, pretreatment tumors underwent whole exome sequencing and RNA sequencing in addition to TCR sequencing. The study, an exploratory multi-omic analysis, examined somatic, immune and clinical correlates of response to PD-L1 blockade with atezolizumab in urothelial cancer. Pretreatment tumor samples, along with matched peripheral blood serially collected before and after atezolizumab treatment, were subjected to TCR sequencing. Blood samples yielded a median of around 150,000 T cells and roughly 83,000 unique TCRs, with median clonality around 0.084. Patients had an ECOG performance status of 0 or 1 and had received between 0 and 3 prior chemotherapy regimens. Pretreatment blood TCR-seq was available for fewer than 30 patients, at least one posttreatment blood collection was obtained for approximately 25 patients, and tumor TCR-seq was available for approximately 25 patients. Blood samples were analyzed at 3 weeks after treatment start (second dose) and at 6 weeks after treatment start. Overall results and qualifications from the work: Because the sample size was small (n ≈ 30) and many of the analyses were exploratory, the results are meant to be hypothesis-generating. Patients with durable benefit showed greater expansion of tumor-associated TCR clones in peripheral blood 3 weeks after starting treatment (n = 22, p = 0.022). Improved progression-free and overall survival was found to be associated with pretreatment peripheral blood TCR clonality below the median.

Synthetic TCR analog templates were spiked into each PCR to estimate absolute template abundance from read counts. TCRbeta CDR3 regions were amplified from genomic DNA with bias-controlled V and J gene primers using the immunoSEQ assay. Sequencing of rearranged TCRbeta segments was performed at approximately 20X coverage. Concerning the study's data processing: Clustering was used to correct sequencing errors, and CDR3s were annotated against IMGT to assign V, D and J genes. Only productive TCRbeta rearrangements were used in downstream analyses, excluding out-of-frame or stop-codon sequences. Clonality was calculated as one minus the Shannon entropy normalized by the log of the number of unique productive sequences. Clones differing between time points or between blood and tumor were identified using Fisher's exact test with Benjamini-Hochberg correction, with an adjusted p below 0.01 applied as the threshold. TCRdb took over this immuneACCESS table, retaining in-frame rearrangements with V and J assigned. Such tables are incomplete; in checked studies, under half of the missing clones stem from an unresolved V gene, and the remainder is unexplained. For V, J and clone size, that table is used; D and trimming come from the DNA. This sample lists 90,000 to 130,000 clones; approximately 89% were detected once. The ten largest clones take up less than 5% of the sample.

The time point label of this sample denotes: peripheral blood 6 weeks after treatment start. The cohort comprised 30 or so patients with locally advanced or metastatic urothelial carcinoma treated at Memorial Sloan Kettering on a trial protocol. Peripheral blood mononuclear cells were collected pretreatment and during treatment, with between 1 and 8 total time points per patient. The Qiagen DNeasy Blood extraction kit was used to purify genomic DNA from total PBMCs and from tumor samples. PBMCs were collected pretreatment and during treatment, and were isolated and stored as previously described. Concerning this clone itself: Its antigen has not been determined. No qualities accompany the bases; no much larger clone lies one base away.

The CDR3 measures 17 amino acids from cysteine to phenylalanine. The read is trimmed to its CDR3 DNA, 51 bases read in frame from base 1. V ends up 3 bases short and J 8 bases short, with an unmatched junction base count of 9. Taken from the germline V gene, the CDR1 and CDR2 loops are LGHNA and YNFKEQ. This specimen was PBMCs, taken around atezolizumab (anti-PD-L1) treatment. This receptor was identified in a man aged 60 to 69 with urothelial cancer. Recombination linked TRBV4-2 to TRBJ2-4; 14 bases in between match TRBD2. Here the CDR3 is given as CASSQAGTSGGGYIQYF. The sequenced DNA: TGTGCCAGCAGCCAGGCCGGGACTAGCGGGGGAGGGTACATTCAGTACTTC.